Each of the 4 T cell receptor beta chains below was sequenced from the same sample in a study of blood T cell repertoires in COVID-19. TCRdb keeps only in-frame clones here, not all; method: immunoSEQ multiplex PCR. Seen here are around 190,000 clones, 88% observed once, and the top ten hold 1.6%. The sequenced sample was peripheral blood. The source is a man aged 18 to 30 with active or convalescent COVID-19.

The chain links TRBV2 to TRBJ2-2; 13 nucleotides line up with TRBD2. CDR3 length equals 15 residues. J was trimmed by 4 bases and V by 8 bases; bases with no gene match: 4. Germline CDR1 reads SNHLY; CDR2 reads FYNNEI. The CDR3 loop reads CASGGLAGATGELFF. CDR3 nucleotides: TGTGCCAGCGGAGGACTAGCGGGAGCCACCGGGGAGCTGTTTTTT. The variable domain in full, completed from reference TRBV2 and TRBJ2-2, reads EPEVTQTPSHQVTQMGQEVILRCVPISNHLYFYWYRQILGQKVEFLVSFYNNEISEKSEIFDDQFSVERPDGSNFTLKIRSTKLEDSAMYFCASGGLAGATGELFFGEGSRLTVL.

This sequence joins TRBV28 and TRBJ1-2; D not resolved. CDR3 length equals 13 residues. Germline CDR1 is MDHEN and CDR2 is SYDVKM. Trimming stripped 8 bases from V and 2 bases from J, with 12 bases between. This CDR3 is CASGQVYNYGYTF. In DNA, the CDR3 is TGTGCCAGCGGGCAGGTCTACAACTATGGCTACACCTTC.

The chain is built from TRBV5-1 and TRBJ2-2; D is perhaps TRBD2 (5 bases). The CDR3 has 13 residues. Trimming left V 4 bases short and J 6 bases short, with 10 bases between. CDR1 is SGHRS and CDR2 is YFSETQ in the germline V gene. The CDR3 DNA reads as TGCGCCAGCAGCGGCTCTAGCTCCGGGGAGCTGTTTTTT. It yields the protein CASSGSSSGELFF.

The V gene is TRBV2, the J gene TRBJ2-7; 10 bases are shared with TRBD2. Per germline, CDR1 SNHLY and CDR2 FYNNEI. The CDR3 covers 16 residues. V lost 6 bases, J lost 6 bases, and 14 bases stayed unmatched. The CDR3 is CASSPDLAGELIEQYF. As DNA, the CDR3 is TGTGCCAGCAGCCCCGACCTAGCGGGAGAGCTCATCGAGCAGTACTTC.